This T cell receptor (beta chain) was observed in a study of blood T cell repertoires in COVID-19. Across the whole study: Samples taken during acute and convalescent COVID-19 were collected in the United States, Italy and Spain. PBMCs, B-cell-depleted T cells, or T cells provided the cDNA or gDNA that made up the material.

Trimming shortened V by 9 bases and J by 0 bases, and 13 bases separated the two germline ends. The length of the CDR3 is 14 residues. Germline lookup yields CDR1 SGHRS and CDR2 YFSETQ. The table came from immunoSEQ multiplex PCR; TCRdb's copy has only in-frame clones and leaves some out. The table lists about 62,000 clones, about nine tenths of them singletons. This chain links TRBV5-1 with TRBJ2-1; D possibly corresponds to TRBD2 (6 bases). The receptor comes from an elderly woman with acute or convalescent COVID-19. The sequenced material came from peripheral blood. The DNA for the CDR3 is TGCGCCACCTCGCGGGAAAGCTCCTACAATGAGCAGTTCTTC. Translation: CATSRESSYNEQFF.